This TCR beta chain appears in the sequencing data of a study of cytomegalovirus exposure and HLA in healthy donors. A word on this clone: Antigen: not known.

The J segment lost 8 bases and the V segment lost 0 bases, leaving 1 base of the junction unmatched. Looked up from germline, CDR1 is SGHDT and CDR2 is YYEEEE. This CDR3 spans 14 amino acids. The PCR used 60 Vbeta and 13 Jbeta primers. Using immunoSEQ multiplex PCR, the repertoire was profiled, and TCRdb retains in-frame clones only, with some absent. Of 200,000 to 300,000 clones detected, approximately 78% appear once; the ten largest clones hold about 0.47%. Study-level findings and limits: Cytomegalovirus association was assigned to around 150 TCR beta chains.

The receptor was isolated from a boy aged 5-17 years in good health and CMV-seronegative. Sequenced input: PBMCs. J is TRBJ1-4 and V is TRBV5-6, with 10 bases fitting TRBD1. The CDR3 coding sequence is TGTGCCAGCAGCTTGGTGGGACAGGGGGAAAAACTGTTTTTT. This translates into CASSLVGQGEKLFF.